This T cell receptor (beta chain) was sequenced in a study of shared clonotypes between healthy human individuals. A CD45RA+ naive subset and a CD45RA-negative memory subset were split from CD4+ cells. For this clone: The antigen remains unidentified.

Original handling: There were no quality scores in the junction-only immunoSEQ sequences, so filtering differed. Repertoires were generated with immunoSEQ multiplex PCR, while TCRdb's copy carries only in-frame clones and drops some. D and trimming come from the DNA, and the V and J calls and clone size come from that table. The sample includes around 340,000 clones, around four fifths of them seen just once. Study-wide results and caveats: Shared clonotypes across all four donors exceeded non-shared ones in generation probability. It was expected that sequencing depth would affect clonotype sharing among donors.

The CDR3 sequence is 13 residues long. Trimming cost V 0 bases and J 4 bases, with 6 bases left between them. Germline assignment: CDR1 SGHRS and CDR2 YFSETQ. The receptor's source is a man in his thirties or forties in good health. Input material: memory CD4+ T cells sorted from blood. Subset meaning: CD45RA-negative fraction. This chain links TRBV5-1 with TRBJ2-3, with D unresolved. The CDR3 loop reads CASSLDGPDTQYF. CDR3 nucleotide sequence: TGCGCCAGCAGCTTGGATGGCCCAGATACGCAGTATTTT.